This TCR beta chain was captured in a study of OX40 agonist ivuxolimab in advanced cancers. CDR1 SGDLS and CDR2 YYNGEE come from the germline V gene. After removal of 4 bases from V and 5 bases from J, the junction contained 7 bases not matched to a gene. The CDR3 sequence is 14 residues long. Profiling relied on immunoSEQ multiplex PCR, and the TCRdb table lists in-frame clones only, not all of them. In the table there are about 66,000 clones, 75% to 90% of which are singletons. Overall study results and limits: By week 6 at 0.1 to 3.0 mg/kg, blood CD4+ and CD8+ T cells had expanded clonally.

Worth noting for this clone: Its antigen is undetermined.

The genes are TRBV9 and TRBJ2-5, with TRBD1 identical over 8 bases. The source was CD4+ or CD8+ T cells sorted from blood, collected in a trial of the OX40 agonist ivuxolimab. The sequence was obtained from an adult with an advanced solid tumor such as melanoma, head and neck, liver or kidney cancer. In DNA, the CDR3 is TGTGCCAGCAGCCCCCCCCCAGGGGGCGAGACCCAGTACTTC. Encoded protein: CASSPPPGGETQYF.